The 21 T cell receptor beta chains in this list originate from one sample, sequenced in a study of Graves' ophthalmopathy and Graves' hyperthyroidism. For repertoire sequencing, the TCR beta CDR3 regions were amplified from RNA transcripts. Following a first-round RT-PCR that used HTBI primers, a second-round multiplex PCR was carried out. TCRdb used MiXCR to reprocess the multiplex PCR reads, holding one entry per CDR3 protein. The repertoire holds over a million distinct CDR3 sequences, with around a third as singletons. Source material: peripheral blood or thyroid tissue (not recorded which). The source is an adult man with Graves' hyperthyroidism.

This clonotype turned up a few times. V usage is TRBV12-3 or TRBV12-4 and J usage is TRBJ2-5; D ambiguous. The CDR3 totals 15 residues. Trimming took 6 bases from V and 7 from J, leaving 21 bases between them. In nucleotides, the CDR3 is TGTGCCAGCAGCTCCTACTGGGTAGGCGCAGGGACCCAGTACTTC. Residues: CASSSYWVGAGTQYF.

Of note for this clonotype: One end of the junction is discordant with germline, which a read error may explain. The chain recombines TRBV5-8 with TRBJ2-7; TRBD1 matches 9 bases. The length of the CDR3 is 16 residues. Germline CDR1 is SGHTS and CDR2 is YDEGEE. This CDR3 is CASSLDPGQGDYEQYF. The CDR3 nucleotides are TGCGCCAGCAGCTTGGATCCGGGACAGGGTGACTACGAGCAGTACTTC.

This clonotype came up a few times. The chain combines TRBV20-1 with TRBJ2-2, with D unresolved. The germline V gene encodes CDR1 DFQATT and CDR2 SNEGSKA (reference sequence). The ends were cut back, 2 bases at V and 3 bases at J, with 7 bases in the middle. The CDR3 spans 13 residues. The CDR3 loop reads CSARKVDTGELFF. DNA of the CDR3: TGCAGTGCTAGAAAGGTCGACACCGGGGAGCTGTTTTTT.

The sample holds many counts of this clonotype. V gene TRBV25-1 combines with J gene TRBJ2-5; tentatively, D is TRBD1 (6 bases). Germline V CDR1 and CDR2: MGHDK, SYGVNS. The CDR3 is 12 residues long. With 8 bases removed from V and 5 bases from J, the gap between germline ends came to 12 bases. The CDR3 region has the DNA TGTGCCAGCGGGGACAATTGGGAGACCCAGTACTTC. This codes for CASGDNWETQYF.

The V gene is TRBV7-2, the J gene TRBJ2-5, with 7 bases that match TRBD2. CDR1 is SGHTA and CDR2 is FQGNSA in the germline V gene. The CDR3 has 15 residues. Trimming took 6 bases from V and 5 from J; bases not matched to a gene: 12. The CDR3 is CASSSYRTSEETQYF. CDR3 nucleotides: TGTGCCAGCAGTTCCTACCGGACTAGTGAGGAGACCCAGTACTTC.

This clonotype appeared many times. This sequence joins TRBV7-2 and TRBJ1-1, with TRBD1 as a possible D gene (5 bases). V was clipped by 1 base and J by 6 bases, with 12 bases between them. CDR1 is SGHTA and CDR2 is FQGNSA in the germline V gene. The CDR3 contains 14 residues. DNA of the CDR3: TGTGCCAGCAGCTTAGACGGCAGGGTGGCTGAAGCTTTCTTT. This codes for CASSLDGRVAEAFF.

On this clonotype itself: The final CDR3 position lacks the conserved phenylalanine or tryptophan, pointing to a likely read error. V and J are TRBV12-3 or TRBV12-4 and TRBJ1-1; D call uncertain. Trimming took 5 bases from V and 5 from J, leaving 9 bases between them. The CDR3 has 12 amino acids. Here the CDR3 reads CASSPLGTEAFL. The CDR3 nucleotides read TGTGCCAGCAGTCCTCTGGGGACTGAAGCTTTCCTT.

The J gene is TRBJ1-1, the V gene TRBV19; D may be TRBD1 (6 bases). Germline values: CDR1 LNHDA, CDR2 SQIVND (reference sequence). The CDR3 is 16 amino acids. Trimming cost V 7 bases and J 0 bases, with 18 bases left between them. As DNA, the CDR3 is TGTGCCAGTAATATGAGACAGGATTCTTTGAACACTGAAGCTTTCTTT. Its protein product is CASNMRQDSLNTEAFF. Full variable domain (outside the CDR3, taken from reference TRBV19 and TRBJ1-1): DGGITQSPKYLFRKEGQNVTLSCEQNLNHDAMYWYRQDPGQGLRLIYYSQIVNDFQKGDIAEGYSVSREKKESFPLTVTSAQKNPTAFYLCASNMRQDSLNTEAFFGQGTRLTVV.

This clonotype was observed at least ten times. The chain employs TRBV29-1 and TRBJ1-2; TRBD1 agrees at 7 bases. The V gene's germline CDR1 is SQVTM and CDR2 ANQGSEA. The CDR3 covers 12 residues. The J segment lost 3 bases and the V segment lost 7 bases, leaving 5 bases of the junction unmatched. The DNA of the CDR3 is TGCAGCGACTTTGGGACAGACTATGGCTACACCTTC. This encodes CSDFGTDYGYTF.

This sequence joins TRBV7-3 and TRBJ1-1, with TRBD1 identical over 7 bases. Trimming removed 4 bases from V and 9 bases from J; junction bases left unmatched: 5. The V gene's germline CDR1 is SGHTA and CDR2 FQGTGA. The CDR3 runs to 12 residues. For the CDR3, the DNA is TGTGCCAGCAGCTCCCTGGGACAGCAAGCTTTCTTT. Protein: CASSSLGQQAFF.

This clonotype has ten or more counts. This chain uses TRBV25-1 with TRBJ2-7; a possible D gene is TRBD1 (6 bases). Germline V lookup: CDR1 MGHDK, CDR2 SYGVNS. The CDR3 covers 13 residues. Trimming took 4 bases from V and 2 from J, leaving 9 bases between them. The CDR3 here is CASSGTVPYEQYF. The CDR3 DNA is TGTGCCAGCAGTGGGACAGTGCCCTACGAGCAGTACTTC.

Concerning this clonotype itself: A read error is possible here, since a much larger clone lies one base away. The J gene is TRBJ1-4, the V gene TRBV10-3, with no clear D. Germline V gene data show CDR1 as ENHRY and CDR2 as SYGVKD. Trimming took off 5 bases at V and 6 bases at J, with 13 bases between the two ends. The CDR3 contains 14 residues. The CDR3 spells CAISTRTADEKLFF. CDR3 bases: TGTGCCATCAGTACTAGGACGGCTGATGAAAAACTGTTTTTT.

Ten or more counts support this clonotype. The CDR3 DNA reads as TGTGCCAGCAGCTTAGATTCGACAGGGGGCGAAAAACTGTTTTTT. This gives the protein CASSLDSTGGEKLFF. The chain has TRBV7-2 and TRBJ1-4; 10 bases are a match to TRBD1. V shed 1 base, J shed 8 bases, and the junction held 4 bases outside the gene matches. Germline V gives CDR1 SGHTA, CDR2 FQGNSA. This CDR3 contains 15 residues.

V and J are TRBV7-2 and TRBJ2-2; the D gene is possibly TRBD1 (5 bases). CDR1 is SGHTA and CDR2 is FQGNSA in the germline V gene. Trimming removed 5 bases from V and 0 bases from J, with 13 bases in between. There are 16 residues in the CDR3. CDR3 in DNA: TGTGCCAGCAGCACTGGGGCCCGCACGAACACCGGGGAGCTGTTTTTT. Translating it yields CASSTGARTNTGELFF.

This clonotype came up many times. J is TRBJ1-2 and V is TRBV12-3 or TRBV12-4; D perhaps matches TRBD1 (5 bases). The CDR3 is made up of 14 amino acids. Trimming took off 3 bases at V and 0 bases at J, with 8 bases between the two ends. CDR3 in amino acids: CASSLRGTNYGYTF. The CDR3 DNA reads as TGTGCCAGCAGTTTGCGGGGGACTAACTATGGCTACACCTTC.

The rearrangement uses TRBV19 and TRBJ1-1; D ambiguous. The CDR3 length is 14 residues. Trimming removed 7 bases at V and 4 bases at J, with 16 bases between. CDR1 is LNHDA and CDR2 is SQIVND in the germline V gene (reference sequence). The CDR3 DNA reads as TGTGCCAGTAATTTCCTGAGGATGAGCACTGAAGCTTTCTTT. Its translation: CASNFLRMSTEAFF.

A remark on this clonotype: Germline and junction disagree at one end, which may indicate a read error. The chain uses TRBV10-3 and TRBJ1-5, with D maybe TRBD1 (6 bases). The CDR3 is 19 residues long. The germline CDR1 and CDR2 sequences are ENHRY and SYGVKD. In DNA form, the CDR3 reads TGTGCCAGCAGTTACGTCGGGATTCGAGGGGGGGCGAGCAATCAGCCCCAGCATTTT. Translation: CASSYVGIRGGASNQPQHF.

This clonotype has a handful of counts. The rearrangement uses TRBV6-5 and TRBJ1-1; D not certain. V shed 1 base and J shed 11 bases, with 11 bases lying between them. Germline V gene lookup returns CDR1 MNHEY and CDR2 SVGAGI. The CDR3 spans 12 residues. The CDR3: CASSYYDQPAFF. The CDR3 coding sequence is TGTGCCAGCAGTTACTATGATCAGCCGGCTTTCTTT.

Comments on this clonotype: A much larger clone lies a single base off, so this may be a read error. The chain uses TRBV7-3 and TRBJ1-1; D ambiguous. The CDR3 spans 14 residues. In germline, CDR1 is SGHTA, CDR2 FQGTGA. Trimming pared 5 bases from V and 1 base from J, leaving 11 bases between. CDR3 residues: CASSIAGPNTEAFF. The CDR3, as DNA: TGTGCCAGCAGCATAGCAGGACCGAACACTGAAGCTTTCTTT. The full variable domain, completed using reference TRBV7-3 and TRBJ1-1, is GAGVSQTPSNKVTEKGKYVELRCDPISGHTALYWYRQSLGQGPEFLIYFQGTGAADDSGLPNDRFFAVRPEGSVSTLKIQRTERGDSAVYLCASSIAGPNTEAFFGQGTRLTVV.

This clonotype was detected a few times. The V call is TRBV6-2 or TRBV6-3, the J call TRBJ2-7, with D unresolved. This CDR3 has 11 amino acids. The V end lost 6 bases, the J end lost 4 bases, and 7 bases lay between the germline ends. Germline CDR1 reads MNHEY; CDR2 reads SVGEGT. The CDR3 DNA reads as TGTGCCAGCAGACTCCATTACGAGCAGTACTTC. It yields the protein CASRLHYEQYF.

Regarding this clonotype: The final CDR3 position lacks the conserved phenylalanine or tryptophan, pointing to a likely read error. The DNA is omitted, as the CDR3 cannot be located on it reliably, and the CDR3 follows TCRdb's listing. J is TRBJ1-1 and V is TRBV29-1; the D call TRBD1 from the table was never checked on the DNA. Per germline, CDR1 SQVTM and CDR2 ANQGSEA. The CDR3 is 8 amino acids in total, end residues counted. CDR3 in amino acids: CSAKTTGG.